This T cell receptor (beta chain) was identified during a study of regulatory T cells in long-lasting Graves disease. Time point indicated: persistent/refractory GD, antithyroid drugs over 5 years with positive TRAb. PBMC-extracted RNA yielded the TCR library. This clonotype was seen a handful of times. Its antigen remains unknown. Combining iRepertoire HTBI primers with Arm-PCR of CDR3 regions, the authors built TCR beta libraries. Original data processing: Samples revealed around 56 TRBV and about 15 TRBJ segments. TCRdb used MiXCR to reprocess the multiplex PCR reads, holding one entry per CDR3 protein. These V and J calls are TCRdb output, not the study's own analysis. The table has approximately 470,000 distinct CDR3 sequences, roughly 20% seen once. General study points: Lower TCR diversity was seen in persistent Graves' patients than in newly diagnosed ones. Persistent disease exhibited a predilection for TRBV28, TRBJ1-2 and TRBJ2-5.

From germline, CDR1 is SGHRS and CDR2 YFSETQ. J gave up 3 bases and V 0 bases, and 12 bases lay outside the gene matches. This CDR3 has 18 amino acids. The J gene is TRBJ2-7, the V gene TRBV5-1, with 10 bases aligning to TRBD2. The sequencing here drew on peripheral blood mononuclear cells (PBMCs), taken when the disease was refractory, from a patient treated with antithyroid drugs. This receptor was identified in a female donor with Graves disease. The CDR3 DNA sequence: TGCGCCAGCAGCTTGGCCTCTCTGAATAGCGGGAGGCACTACGAGCAGTACTTC. Translated, it gives CASSLASLNSGRHYEQYF. Filled out from reference TRBV5-1 and TRBJ2-7, the complete variable domain reads KAGVTQTPRYLIKTRGQQVTLSCSPISGHRSVSWYQQTPGQGLQFLFEYFSETQRNKGNFPGRFSGRQFSNSRSEMNVSTLELGDSALYLCASSLASLNSGRHYEQYFGPGTRLTVT.